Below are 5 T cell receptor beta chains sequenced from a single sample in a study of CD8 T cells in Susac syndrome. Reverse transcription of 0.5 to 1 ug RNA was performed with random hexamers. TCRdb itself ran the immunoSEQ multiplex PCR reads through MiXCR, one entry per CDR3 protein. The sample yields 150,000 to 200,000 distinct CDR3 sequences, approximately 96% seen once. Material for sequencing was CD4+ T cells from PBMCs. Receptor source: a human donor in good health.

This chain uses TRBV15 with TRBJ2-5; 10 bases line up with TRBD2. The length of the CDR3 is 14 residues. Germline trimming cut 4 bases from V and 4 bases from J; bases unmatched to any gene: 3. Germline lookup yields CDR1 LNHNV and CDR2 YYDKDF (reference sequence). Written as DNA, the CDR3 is TGTGCCACCAGCAAAGCGGGGGGGCGAGAGACCCAGTACTTC. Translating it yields CATSKAGGRETQYF.

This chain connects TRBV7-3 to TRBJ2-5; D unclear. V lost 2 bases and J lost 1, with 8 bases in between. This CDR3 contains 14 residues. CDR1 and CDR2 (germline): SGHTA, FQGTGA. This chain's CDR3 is CASSLGQAQETQYF. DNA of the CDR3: TGTGCCAGCAGCTTAGGGCAGGCCCAAGAGACCCAGTACTTC.

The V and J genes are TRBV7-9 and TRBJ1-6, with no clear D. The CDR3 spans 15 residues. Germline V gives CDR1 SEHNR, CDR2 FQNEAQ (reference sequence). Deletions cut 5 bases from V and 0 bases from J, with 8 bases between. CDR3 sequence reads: CASSPVSSYNSPLHF. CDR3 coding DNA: TGTGCCAGCAGCCCAGTTAGCTCCTATAATTCACCCCTCCACTTT.

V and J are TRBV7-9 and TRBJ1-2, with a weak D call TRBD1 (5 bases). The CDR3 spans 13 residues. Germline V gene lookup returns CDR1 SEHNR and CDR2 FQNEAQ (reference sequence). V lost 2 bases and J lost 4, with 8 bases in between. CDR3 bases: TGTGCCAGCAGCTTAATTGGGGCCTATGGCTACACCTTC. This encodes CASSLIGAYGYTF.

The DNA of the CDR3 is TGCAGCGTTGACGGTTTCTCTGGGGCCAACGTCCTGACTTTC. Translating gives CSVDGFSGANVLTF. V and J are TRBV29-1 and TRBJ2-6, with no clear D. V shed 3 bases and J shed 0 bases, with 6 bases lying between them. Germline loops: CDR1 SQVTM, CDR2 ANQGSEA. This CDR3 contains 14 residues.